Included here is one TCR beta chain sequence, with context. Its antigen remains unknown. The ends lost 5 bases at V and 6 bases at J; junction bases unmatched: 4. The CDR3 loop spans 14 amino acids. Per the germline V gene, CDR1 is SNHLY and CDR2 is FYNNEI. Measured with immunoSEQ multiplex PCR; TCRdb has only the in-frame clones, and not every one. The sample shows tens of thousands of clones, about 81% of them seen only once. These data are taken from a study of OX40 agonist ivuxolimab in advanced cancers. Study-wide findings and caveats: In the 0.1 to 3.0 mg/kg range, CD4+ and CD8+ blood T cells had expanded clonally by week 6. Not determined was the antigen specificity of the expanded peripheral T cells. Averaged across samples, CD8+ T cells carried more expanded clones than CD4+ did.

The receptor was isolated from an adult with an advanced solid tumor such as melanoma, head and neck, liver or kidney cancer. The specimen comprised CD4+ or CD8+ T cells sorted from blood, sampled in a trial of the OX40 agonist ivuxolimab. The chain uses TRBV2 and TRBJ2-2; 9 nucleotides match TRBD2. CDR3 sequence (DNA): TGTGCCAGCAGTATAGCGGGAGTACCCGGGGAGCTGTTTTTT. This encodes CASSIAGVPGELFF.